The clone carrying this T cell receptor beta chain was seen more than once but under ten times. Its specificity is unknown. The sample originates from a study of T cells after yellow fever vaccination. The study's findings and limits: Among all clonotypes, a small share was observed in both CD4 and CD8 compartments.

TCRdb reanalysed the 5' RACE reads using MiXCR and keeps one entry per CDR3 protein. The data contain hundreds of thousands of distinct CDR3 sequences, 8% to 10% of them seen just once; the ten biggest clones take up around 17%. Germline trimming cut 6 bases from V and 1 base from J; bases unmatched to any gene: 6. This CDR3 contains 16 residues. Germline V lookup: CDR1 SGHVS, CDR2 FQNEAQ. The V call is TRBV7-8, the J call TRBJ1-4; 9 nucleotides match TRBD1. The input for sequencing was PBMCs, taken on the day of the first yellow fever vaccination. The clonotype was recovered from a man aged 18 to 29 who received the YFV17D yellow fever vaccine. The CDR3 reads CASSTGGPLTNEKLFF. CDR3 nucleotides: TGTGCCAGCAGTACAGGGGGCCCTTTAACTAATGAAAAACTGTTTTTT.